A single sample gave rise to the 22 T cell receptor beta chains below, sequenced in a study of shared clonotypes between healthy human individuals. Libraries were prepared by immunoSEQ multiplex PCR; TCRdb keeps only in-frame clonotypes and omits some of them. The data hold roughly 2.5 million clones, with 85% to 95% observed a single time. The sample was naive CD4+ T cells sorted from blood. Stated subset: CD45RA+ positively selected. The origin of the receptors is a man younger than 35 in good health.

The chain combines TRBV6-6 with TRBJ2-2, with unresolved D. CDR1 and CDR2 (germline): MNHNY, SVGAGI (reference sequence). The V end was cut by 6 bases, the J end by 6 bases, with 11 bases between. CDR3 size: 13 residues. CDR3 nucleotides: TGTGCCAGCAGCCCGGACGTGGCCGGGGAGCTGTTTTTT. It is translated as CASSPDVAGELFF.

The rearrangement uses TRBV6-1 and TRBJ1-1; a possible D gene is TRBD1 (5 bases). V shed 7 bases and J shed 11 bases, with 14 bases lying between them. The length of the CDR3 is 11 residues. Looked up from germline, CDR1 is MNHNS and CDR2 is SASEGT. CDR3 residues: CASNRGEIAFF. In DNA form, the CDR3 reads TGTGCCAGCAATCGGGGGGAGATTGCTTTCTTT.

Written as DNA, the CDR3 is TGTGCCAGCAGCCCAGGACAGCAACCTCAGCCCCAGCATTTT. Translating it yields CASSPGQQPQPQHF. This chain connects TRBV5-8 to TRBJ1-5; tentatively, D is TRBD1 (6 bases). V was cut by 4 bases and J by 6 bases, with 14 bases left in between. Germline assignment: CDR1 SGHTS and CDR2 YDEGEE. The CDR3 runs 14 residues.

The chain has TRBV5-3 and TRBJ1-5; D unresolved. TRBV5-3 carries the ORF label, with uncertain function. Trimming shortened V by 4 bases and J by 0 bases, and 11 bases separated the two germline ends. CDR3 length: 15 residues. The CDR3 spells CARSRENNSNQPQHF. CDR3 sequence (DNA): TGTGCCAGAAGCCGGGAAAACAATAGCAATCAGCCCCAGCATTTT.

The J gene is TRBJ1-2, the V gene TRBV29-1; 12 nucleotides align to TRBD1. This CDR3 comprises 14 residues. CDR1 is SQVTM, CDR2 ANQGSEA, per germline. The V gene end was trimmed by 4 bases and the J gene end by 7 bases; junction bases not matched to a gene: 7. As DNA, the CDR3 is TGCAGCGTTGGATGGGGACAGGGGGCACTTGGCTACACCTTC. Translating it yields CSVGWGQGALGYTF. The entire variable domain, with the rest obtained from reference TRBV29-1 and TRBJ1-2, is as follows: SAVISQKPSRDICQRGTSLTIQCQVDSQVTMMFWYRQQPGQSLTLIATANQGSEATYESGFVIDKFPISRPNLTFSTLTVSNMSPEDSSIYLCSVGWGQGALGYTFGSGTRLTVV.

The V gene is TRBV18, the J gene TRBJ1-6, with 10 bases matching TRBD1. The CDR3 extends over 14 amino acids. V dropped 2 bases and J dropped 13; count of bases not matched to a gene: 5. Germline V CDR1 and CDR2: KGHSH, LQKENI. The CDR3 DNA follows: TGTGCCAGCTCACCAGGGCGACAGGGGGCCCCCCTCCACTTT. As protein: CASSPGRQGAPLHF. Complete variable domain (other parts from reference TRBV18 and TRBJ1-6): NAGVMQNPRHLVRRRGQEARLRCSPMKGHSHVYWYRQLPEEGLKFMVYLQKENIIDESGMPKERFSAEFPKEGPSILRIQQVVRGDSAAYFCASSPGRQGAPLHFGNGTRLTVT.

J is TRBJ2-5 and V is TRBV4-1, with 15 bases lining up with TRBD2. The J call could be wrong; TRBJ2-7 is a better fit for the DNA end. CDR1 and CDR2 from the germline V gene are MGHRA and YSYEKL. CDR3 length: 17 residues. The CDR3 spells CASGRTSGRANSYEQYF. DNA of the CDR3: TGCGCCAGCGGGCGGACTAGCGGGAGGGCGAACTCCTACGAGCAGTACTTC.

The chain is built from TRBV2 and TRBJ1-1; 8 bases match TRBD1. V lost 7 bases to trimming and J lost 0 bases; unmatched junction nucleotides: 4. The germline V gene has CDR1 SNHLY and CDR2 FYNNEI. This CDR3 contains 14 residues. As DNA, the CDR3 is TGTGCCAGCATCGACAGGGGATTGAACACTGAAGCTTTCTTT. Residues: CASIDRGLNTEAFF.

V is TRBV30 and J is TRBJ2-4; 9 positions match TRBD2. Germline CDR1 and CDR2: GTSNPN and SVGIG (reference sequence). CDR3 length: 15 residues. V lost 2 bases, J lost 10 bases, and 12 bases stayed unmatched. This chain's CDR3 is CAWSPGFLAGAIQYF. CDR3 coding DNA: TGTGCCTGGAGTCCAGGTTTCTTAGCGGGAGCAATTCAGTACTTC.

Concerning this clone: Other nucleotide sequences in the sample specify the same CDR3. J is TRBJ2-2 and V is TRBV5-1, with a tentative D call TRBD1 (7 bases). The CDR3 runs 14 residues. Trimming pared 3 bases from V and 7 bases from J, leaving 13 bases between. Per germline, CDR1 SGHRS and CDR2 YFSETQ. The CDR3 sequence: CASSSRQGGGELFF. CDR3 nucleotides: TGCGCCAGCAGCTCGCGACAGGGAGGCGGGGAGCTGTTTTTT.

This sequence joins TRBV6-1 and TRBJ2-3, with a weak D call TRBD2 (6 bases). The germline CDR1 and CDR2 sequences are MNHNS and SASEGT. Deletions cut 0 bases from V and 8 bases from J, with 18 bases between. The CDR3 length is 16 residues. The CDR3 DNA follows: TGTGCCAGCAGTGAAGCGGGAGGAGGTGGCTATCGTACGCAGTATTTT. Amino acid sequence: CASSEAGGGGYRTQYF.

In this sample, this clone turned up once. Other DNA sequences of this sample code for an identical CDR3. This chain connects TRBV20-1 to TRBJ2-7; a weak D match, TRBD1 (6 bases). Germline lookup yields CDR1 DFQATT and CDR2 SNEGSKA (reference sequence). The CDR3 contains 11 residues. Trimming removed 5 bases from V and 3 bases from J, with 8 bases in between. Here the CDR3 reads CSAADSYEQYF. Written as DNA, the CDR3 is TGCAGTGCTGCGGACAGCTACGAGCAGTACTTC.

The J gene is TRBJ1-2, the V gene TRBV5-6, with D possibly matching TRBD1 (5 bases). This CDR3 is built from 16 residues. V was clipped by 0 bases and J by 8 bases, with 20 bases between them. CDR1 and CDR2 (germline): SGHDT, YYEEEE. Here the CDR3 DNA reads TGTGCCAGCAGCTTGGGGCTCCCCCGGGACCTAGAGGGCTACACCTTC. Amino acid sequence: CASSLGLPRDLEGYTF.

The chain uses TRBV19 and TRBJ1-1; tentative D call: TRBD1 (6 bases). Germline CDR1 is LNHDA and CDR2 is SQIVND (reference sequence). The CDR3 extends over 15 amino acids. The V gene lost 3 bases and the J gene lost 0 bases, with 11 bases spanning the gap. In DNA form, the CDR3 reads TGTGCCAGTAGTATGGGGGCATGGATGAACACTGAAGCTTTCTTT. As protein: CASSMGAWMNTEAFF. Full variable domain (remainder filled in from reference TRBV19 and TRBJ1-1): DGGITQSPKYLFRKEGQNVTLSCEQNLNHDAMYWYRQDPGQGLRLIYYSQIVNDFQKGDIAEGYSVSREKKESFPLTVTSAQKNPTAFYLCASSMGAWMNTEAFFGQGTRLTVV.

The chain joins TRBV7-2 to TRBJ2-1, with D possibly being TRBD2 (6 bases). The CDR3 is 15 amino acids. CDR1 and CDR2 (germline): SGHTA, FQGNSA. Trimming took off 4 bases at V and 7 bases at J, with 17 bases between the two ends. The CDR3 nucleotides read TGTGCCAGCAGCTCCCTTAGCGGTGGCGGGAATGAGCAGTTCTTC. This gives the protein CASSSLSGGGNEQFF.

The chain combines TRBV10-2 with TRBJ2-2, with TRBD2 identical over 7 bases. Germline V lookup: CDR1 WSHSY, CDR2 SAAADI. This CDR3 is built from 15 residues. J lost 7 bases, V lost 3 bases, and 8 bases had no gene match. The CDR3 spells CASSDGGSNGGELFF. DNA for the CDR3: TGCGCCAGCAGTGACGGCGGGAGTAATGGCGGGGAGCTGTTTTTT.

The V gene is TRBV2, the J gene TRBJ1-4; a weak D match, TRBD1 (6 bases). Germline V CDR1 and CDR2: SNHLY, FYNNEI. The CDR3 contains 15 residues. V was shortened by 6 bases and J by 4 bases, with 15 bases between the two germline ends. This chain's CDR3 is CASSGPGHINEKLFF. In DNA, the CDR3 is TGTGCCAGCAGCGGACCGGGACACATTAATGAAAAACTGTTTTTT.

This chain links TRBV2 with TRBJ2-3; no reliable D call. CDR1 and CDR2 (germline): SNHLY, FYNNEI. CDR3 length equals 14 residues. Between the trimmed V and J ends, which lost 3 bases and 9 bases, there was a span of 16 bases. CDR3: CASSDWQPKGTQYF. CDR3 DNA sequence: TGTGCCAGCAGTGATTGGCAGCCCAAGGGCACGCAGTATTTT. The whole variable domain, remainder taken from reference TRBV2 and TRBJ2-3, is EPEVTQTPSHQVTQMGQEVILRCVPISNHLYFYWYRQILGQKVEFLVSFYNNEISEKSEIFDDQFSVERPDGSNFTLKIRSTKLEDSAMYFCASSDWQPKGTQYFGPGTRLTVL.

The CDR3 DNA reads TGTGCCAGCAGCTTCTCCGCGCGGGGAGGTAATGAGCAGTTCTTC. Translating it yields CASSFSARGGNEQFF. The chain couples TRBV7-2 to TRBJ2-1; D may be TRBD2 (6 bases). Germline assignment: CDR1 SGHTA and CDR2 FQGNSA. Trimming cost V 3 bases and J 7 bases, with 16 bases left between them. CDR3 length: 15 residues.

Here the CDR3 reads CAWRGWTRDTGELFF. The CDR3 DNA follows: TGTGCCTGGAGGGGGTGGACTAGAGACACCGGGGAGCTGTTTTTT. V usage is TRBV30 and J usage is TRBJ2-2; 7 positions agree with TRBD2. The V gene's germline CDR1 is GTSNPN and CDR2 SVGIG (reference sequence). J lost 3 bases, V lost 3 bases, and 7 bases had no gene match. CDR3 length: 15 residues.

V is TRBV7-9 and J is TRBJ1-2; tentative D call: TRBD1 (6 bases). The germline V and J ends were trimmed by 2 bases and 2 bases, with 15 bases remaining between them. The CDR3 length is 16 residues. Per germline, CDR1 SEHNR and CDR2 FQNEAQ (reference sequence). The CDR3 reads CASSLYWRQANYGYTF. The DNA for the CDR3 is TGTGCCAGCAGCTTATATTGGAGACAGGCAAACTATGGCTACACCTTC.

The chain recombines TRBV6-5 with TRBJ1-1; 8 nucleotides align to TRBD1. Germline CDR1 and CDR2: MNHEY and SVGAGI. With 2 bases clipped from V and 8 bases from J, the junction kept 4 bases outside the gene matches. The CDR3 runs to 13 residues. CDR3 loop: CASSYGTGREAFF. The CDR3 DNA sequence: TGTGCCAGCAGTTACGGGACAGGCCGAGAAGCTTTCTTT.